Below are 21 T cell receptor beta chains sequenced from a single sample in a study of control samples from healthy donors and cancer patients. The repertoire was sequenced with immunoSEQ multiplex PCR; TCRdb's copy has only in-frame clones and lacks some. This sample has about 140,000 clones, with 85% to 95% found just once. Input material: blood. The receptors shown here come from a man in his forties or fifties in good health.

The V and J genes are TRBV11-2 and TRBJ2-7; D may be TRBD1 or TRBD2 (5 bases each). The V and J ends lost 5 bases and 3 bases respectively, with 23 bases between them. This CDR3 is 17 amino acids long. Germline-derived CDR1 and CDR2 are SGHAT and FQNNGV. CDR3 in amino acids: CASSVLLPSGRDYEQYF. The CDR3 region has the DNA TGTGCCAGCAGCGTGTTATTGCCCTCGGGACGGGACTACGAGCAGTACTTC.

J is TRBJ1-2 and V is TRBV25-1; 9 positions match TRBD1. The CDR3 is 16 amino acids. Germline V gene data show CDR1 as MGHDK and CDR2 as SYGVNS. With V trimmed by 2 bases and J by 9 bases, 13 bases remained unmatched. The CDR3 DNA follows: TGTGCCAGCAGTGAACCCCTGACAGGGGGGAATGTATGCTACACCTTC. Translating it yields CASSEPLTGGNVCYTF.

V usage is TRBV9 and J usage is TRBJ1-2; 8 bases match TRBD1. V shed 4 bases and J 0 bases; nucleotides not matched to a gene: 26. The CDR3 contains 22 residues. Germline CDR1 is SGDLS and CDR2 is YYNGEE. For the CDR3, the DNA is TGTGCCAGCAGCATCGACGGGGGCCGGGACAGGAAAATAGGGCTCTCTAACTATGGCTACACCTTC. It encodes CASSIDGGRDRKIGLSNYGYTF.

This chain uses TRBV4-2 with TRBJ2-5; D gene ambiguous. The germline gives CDR1 LGHNA, CDR2 YNFKEQ. The CDR3 extends over 16 amino acids. V lost 0 bases to trimming and J lost 1 base, with 12 bases between them. CDR3 in amino acids: CASSQELLRFQETQYF. DNA of the CDR3: TGTGCCAGCAGCCAAGAATTACTGAGGTTCCAAGAGACCCAGTACTTC.

The J gene is TRBJ1-3, the V gene TRBV18, with D perhaps matching TRBD1 (5 bases). CDR3 length: 16 residues. Trimming left V 8 bases short and J 0 bases short, with 17 bases between. Germline lookup yields CDR1 KGHSH and CDR2 LQKENI. This chain's CDR3 is CASPGVAGGSGNTIYF. The CDR3 DNA follows: TGTGCCAGCCCGGGGGTCGCCGGGGGCTCTGGAAACACCATATATTTT.

V and J are TRBV5-1 and TRBJ2-3; D is unresolved. Germline assignment: CDR1 SGHRS and CDR2 YFSETQ. Trimming pared 4 bases from V and 3 bases from J, leaving 9 bases between. CDR3 size: 13 residues. The CDR3 bases are TGCGCCAGCAGCCCCGTCACGACAGATACGCAGTATTTT. This gives the protein CASSPVTTDTQYF.

The rearrangement joins TRBV5-1 to TRBJ2-5; no firm D call. CDR1 is SGHRS, CDR2 YFSETQ, per germline. CDR3 size: 12 residues. The V gene lost 0 bases and the J gene lost 3 bases, with 3 bases spanning the gap. The CDR3 here is CASSLAEETQYF. The CDR3 bases are TGCGCCAGCAGCTTGGCCGAAGAGACCCAGTACTTC.

V usage is TRBV9 and J usage is TRBJ2-7; 8 bases match TRBD1. V dropped 3 bases and J dropped 6; count of bases not matched to a gene: 17. The germline V gene encodes CDR1 SGDLS and CDR2 YYNGEE. The CDR3 extends over 17 amino acids. The CDR3 DNA reads as TGTGCCAGCAGCGCTGATATCCGGACAGGGAGTTCATTCGAGCAGTACTTC. As protein: CASSADIRTGSSFEQYF.

The chain uses TRBV19 and TRBJ1-1; a possible D gene is TRBD1 (5 bases). Deletions cut 8 bases from V and 0 bases from J, with 10 bases between. Germline assignment: CDR1 LNHDA and CDR2 SQIVND (reference sequence). This CDR3 is built from 13 residues. The CDR3 sequence is CASYTGMNTEAFF. DNA for the CDR3: TGTGCCAGTTATACAGGCATGAACACTGAAGCTTTCTTT.

This chain joins TRBV12-3 or TRBV12-4 and TRBJ2-4; TRBD1 agrees at 7 bases. V lost 4 bases and J lost 12; bases outside the gene matches: 9. This CDR3 is built from 13 residues. DNA of the CDR3: TGTGCCAGCAGTTCTCGACAGGGTAAAAGTCAGTACTTC. This translates into CASSSRQGKSQYF.

The chain joins TRBV9 to TRBJ1-4; 7 positions match TRBD1. CDR3 size: 14 residues. The junction had 0 bases not matched to a gene; V was cut back by 0 bases and J by 4 bases. Germline V gene data show CDR1 as SGDLS and CDR2 as YYNGEE. The DNA of the CDR3 is TGTGCCAGCAGCGTAGGGACAGGTAATGAAAAACTGTTTTTT. This translates into CASSVGTGNEKLFF.

V is TRBV24-1 and J is TRBJ1-2; the match to TRBD1 covers 10 bases. The CDR3 spans 15 residues. The trim removed 4 bases at V and 3 bases at J, leaving 4 bases unmatched. CDR1 KGHDR and CDR2 SFDVKD come from the germline V gene. The CDR3 nucleotides read TGTGCCACCAGTGACCCCGGGACAGGGGACTATGGCTACACCTTC. Translated, it gives CATSDPGTGDYGYTF.

The gene calls are TRBV6-4 and TRBJ2-1; TRBD1 matches 7 bases. J lost 7 bases, V lost 3 bases, and 6 bases had no gene match. The CDR3 totals 14 residues. Per germline, CDR1 MRHNA and CDR2 SNTAGT. This CDR3 reads CASSERGRINEQFF. For the CDR3, the DNA is TGTGCCAGCAGTGAAAGGGGGCGAATTAATGAGCAGTTCTTC.

The rearrangement joins TRBV10-1 to TRBJ2-2, with unresolved D. Germline-derived CDR1 and CDR2 are WNHNN and SYGVQD (reference sequence). This CDR3 contains 13 residues. Trimming removed 4 bases from V and 3 bases from J, with 6 bases in between. In DNA, the CDR3 is TGCGCCAGCAGTGCGTCGTACACCGGGGAGCTGTTTTTT. Its protein is CASSASYTGELFF.

This chain links TRBV4-3 with TRBJ1-3; D remains ambiguous. This CDR3 has 16 residues. Trimming took off 4 bases at V and 8 bases at J, with 21 bases between the two ends. CDR1 is LGHNA and CDR2 is YSLEER in the germline V gene. The CDR3 loop is CASSPYASSPADTIYF. The CDR3 DNA sequence: TGCGCCAGCAGCCCCTATGCAAGTAGCCCAGCGGACACCATATATTTT.

This rearrangement joins TRBV18 to TRBJ2-3; 7 bases agree with TRBD1. Germline-derived CDR1 and CDR2 are KGHSH and LQKENI. CDR3 size: 15 residues. J gave up 5 bases and V 6 bases, and 11 bases lay outside the gene matches. Here the CDR3 DNA reads TGTGCCAGCTCTCAAGGGGGCTCCGTAGGAGATACGCAGTATTTT. As protein: CASSQGGSVGDTQYF.

This chain links TRBV5-1 with TRBJ1-1; TRBD1 aligns across 7 bases. V was pared by 8 bases and J by 0 bases, with 10 bases of the junction left unmatched. The CDR3 spans 15 residues. Germline-derived CDR1 and CDR2 are SGHRS and YFSETQ. For the CDR3, the DNA is TGCGCCAGTAAAAAACAGGGGACCATGAACACTGAAGCTTTCTTT. Protein: CASKKQGTMNTEAFF.

The V and J genes are TRBV7-8 and TRBJ1-2, with 10 nucleotides matching TRBD1. V was pared by 7 bases and J by 7 bases, with 15 bases of the junction left unmatched. This CDR3 spans 16 amino acids. Per the germline V gene, CDR1 is SGHVS and CDR2 is FQNEAQ. The CDR3 sequence: CASTPLGTGDSAGYTF. CDR3 bases: TGTGCCAGCACCCCCCTCGGGACAGGGGATTCGGCTGGCTACACCTTC.

The chain joins TRBV27 to TRBJ2-7; D might be TRBD1 (6 bases). Germline V gene lookup returns CDR1 MNHEY and CDR2 SMNVEV (reference sequence). The CDR3 sequence is 14 residues long. V dropped 2 bases and J dropped 3 bases, with 11 bases sitting between them. The CDR3 coding sequence is TGTGCCAGCAGTTTAGGGGGCGTTAGCTACGAGCAGTACTTC. Amino acid sequence: CASSLGGVSYEQYF.

This clone was observed a handful of times. The chain couples TRBV6-4 to TRBJ2-3; 7 positions agree with TRBD2. J was trimmed by 1 base and V by 5 bases; bases with no gene match: 0. The CDR3 is made up of 13 amino acids. CDR1 is MRHNA, CDR2 SNTAGT, per germline. The CDR3 DNA reads as TGTGCCAGCAGTAGCGGGGGCACAGATACGCAGTATTTT. Translating it yields CASSSGGTDTQYF.

The chain uses TRBV5-6 and TRBJ1-6; D unclear. Trimming took off 0 bases at V and 10 bases at J, with 8 bases between the two ends. There are 13 residues in the CDR3. CDR1 and CDR2 (germline): SGHDT, YYEEEE. The CDR3 protein is CASSLDSRSPLHF. The DNA for the CDR3 is TGTGCCAGCAGCTTGGATTCTAGATCACCCCTCCACTTT.